These T cell receptor beta chains were read from a single sample in a study of CD8+CD57+ T cells in acquired aplastic anemia. TCRdb passed the reads through MiXCR, listing each CDR3 protein once. The table includes approximately 160,000 distinct CDR3 sequences, about 45% detected once. Sequencing input: sorted CD4+, CD8+, or CD8+CD57+ T cells (not recorded which) from PBMCs. The receptors shown here come from a human donor with aplastic anemia. The conserved cysteine and the conserved F or W are not part of the CDR3 here. A D gene is named only where the DNA matches it firmly. Rows may omit the clone size; those that give it use once, few, many or a size class.

CDR3aa,v_gene,d_gene,abundance
ASSLGGLAGGRSAYEQY,TRBV5-4,TRBD2,-
ASTRTSGRGEQF,TRBV9,TRBD2,-
ASSHDLANSYEQY,TRBV4-2,-,-
ASSVGLDVSYEQY,TRBV9,-,-
ASSLFLAGSYNEQF,TRBV7-2,TRBD2,many
ASSPGAANTEAF,TRBV5-1,-,many
SARSVAGGPQETQY,TRBV20-1,TRBD2,many
SADPGHTYGYT,TRBV20-1,-,many
ASSVAQGSNQPQH,TRBV5-1,-,once
ASSYGQGFNQPQH,TRBV6-2/TRBV6-3,-,-
SARSSGSQETQY,TRBV20-1,-,-
ASSTDRGLVDEQF,TRBV5-6,TRBD1,many
ASSGRTSGDEQF,TRBV9,TRBD2,many
ASSGLRKHEQF,TRBV2,-,-
ASSDLGGIDTQY,TRBV9,-,many
AIRLDRGPVYGYT,TRBV10-3,TRBD1,-
ASTPPRGNYGYT,TRBV2,-,-
ASSIRGFEMGFNEKLF,TRBV10-1,-,-
ASSGLAGEGTQY,TRBV5-1,TRBD2,-
ASSSGLYEKLF,TRBV7-2,-,many